This is a list of T cell receptor beta chains from one sample in a study of blood T cell repertoires in COVID-19. TCRdb keeps only in-frame clones here, not all; method: immunoSEQ multiplex PCR. The table lists roughly 150,000 clones, 84% of them singletons. Sequenced input: PBMCs or T cells enriched from blood (not recorded which). These receptor sequences come from a woman younger than 35 who had been exposed to COVID-19. CDR3s include the opening cysteine and the closing phenylalanine or tryptophan. The D gene is left open where the match is weak. Part of the rows lack a size; the others show once, few, many or a class for expanded clones.

abundance,v_gene,d_gene,j_gene,CDR3nt,CDR3aa
once,TRBV4-3,NA,TRBJ2-2,TGCGCCAGCAGCCCCTCCGGGTTTGGGACCGGGGAGCTGTTTTTT,CASSPSGFGTGELFF
NA,TRBV14,NA,TRBJ2-7,TGTGCCAGCAGCCAAGAATTTCGGCCAGGTTACCAAATGGTTACCTACGAGCAGTACTTC,CASSQEFRPGYQMVTYEQYF
once,TRBV28,NA,TRBJ2-1,TGTGCCAGCAGTTTAGTAGTACTCAATGAGCAGTTCTTC,CASSLVVLNEQFF
NA,TRBV2,NA,TRBJ2-2,TGTGCCAGCACCGGATCGGGCGGGGAGCTGTTTTTT,CASTGSGGELFF
once,TRBV6-1,NA,TRBJ1-2,TGTGCCAGCAGTGACACCGGGGGGGGCTATGGCTACACCTTC,CASSDTGGGYGYTF
NA,TRBV5-1,NA,TRBJ1-1,TGCGCCAGCAGCTTGGTGGGTCCGGGGAAAGCTTTCTTT,CASSLVGPGKAFF
NA,TRBV4-2,TRBD2,TRBJ2-7,TGTGCCAGCAGCCTCCCAACGGGGCTAGCGGTGAGCTCCTACGAGCAGTACTTC,CASSLPTGLAVSSYEQYF
few,TRBV3-1/TRBV3-2,NA,TRBJ2-7,TGTGCCAGCAGCACGCTATTACGGGAGCAGTACTTC,CASSTLLREQYF
NA,TRBV5-5,NA,TRBJ1-5,TGTGCCAGCAGCCCCACAGGATATCAGCCCCAGCATTTT,CASSPTGYQPQHF
NA,TRBV15,NA,TRBJ2-3,TGTGCCACCAGCAGCACAGACAGTATAGATACGCAGTATTTT,CATSSTDSIDTQYF
NA,TRBV5-5,TRBD2,TRBJ2-1,TGTGCCAGCAGCTTGTTAGCGGGAGCCAATGAGCAGTTCTTC,CASSLLAGANEQFF
NA,TRBV5-1,TRBD2,TRBJ2-2,TGCGCCAGCAGCTCCGGGACTAGCGGGAGAGGCGGGGAGCTGTTTTTT,CASSSGTSGRGGELFF
NA,TRBV29-1,NA,TRBJ2-1,TGCAGCGTTGTGCGCTCCTACAATGAGCAGTTCTTC,CSVVRSYNEQFF
NA,TRBV5-4,TRBD1,TRBJ1-2,TGTGCCAGCAGCAAAGTAGGACAGGGAGGATATGGCTACACCTTC,CASSKVGQGGYGYTF
NA,TRBV12-3/TRBV12-4,NA,TRBJ1-2,TGTGCCAGCAGTTTGGGAGGGGGCTATGGCTACACCTTC,CASSLGGGYGYTF
NA,TRBV12-3/TRBV12-4,NA,TRBJ1-1,TGTGCCAGCAGTGACGGGAATGGTGAAGCTTTCTTT,CASSDGNGEAFF
once,TRBV7-9,NA,TRBJ2-7,TGTGCCAGCAGCCCAGTGGGGAGTCCCAGCTCCTACGAGCAGTACTTC,CASSPVGSPSSYEQYF
NA,TRBV5-4,NA,TRBJ1-3,TGTGCCAGCAGCTTGGCGGGGAATACTGGAAACACCATATATTTT,CASSLAGNTGNTIYF
NA,TRBV13,TRBD1,TRBJ2-7,TGTGCCAGCAGTAAGGACAGGGGGTCCGGGCAGTACTTC,CASSKDRGSGQYF
NA,TRBV30,TRBD2,TRBJ2-4,TGTGCCTGGAGTCGGACAGAGCTAGCGGGAAGGGACATTCAGTACTTC,CAWSRTELAGRDIQYF
few,TRBV3-1/TRBV3-2,TRBD1,TRBJ1-3,TGTGCCAGCAGTTTGACAGGGAACTCTGGAAACACCATATATTTT,CASSLTGNSGNTIYF
few,TRBV6-2/TRBV6-3,NA,TRBJ2-7,TGTGCCAGCAGCACCCAAACAGGGTTTTTTTACGAGCAGTACTTC,CASSTQTGFFYEQYF
NA,TRBV27,TRBD2,TRBJ2-7,TGTGCCAGCAGTTTCAGCGGGAGCTACGAGCAGTACTTC,CASSFSGSYEQYF
once,TRBV29-1,TRBD2,TRBJ2-3,TGCAGCGTTGACTTAGCGGGAGCTAGCACAGATACGCAGTATTTT,CSVDLAGASTDTQYF
NA,TRBV19,TRBD1,TRBJ2-5,TGTGCCAGTAGCACAAACGGACAGGGCCCCCAAGAGACCCAGTACTTC,CASSTNGQGPQETQYF
NA,TRBV7-9,NA,TRBJ2-1,TGTGCCAGCAGCGAGGGTAGGGTCTATGAGCAGTTCTTC,CASSEGRVYEQFF
NA,TRBV5-1,NA,TRBJ2-7,TGCGCCAGCAGCCTCGACAACGAGCAGTACTTC,CASSLDNEQYF
NA,TRBV6-5,TRBD1,TRBJ2-1,TGTGCCAGCAGAACGACAGGGGTAGTAGGTAATGAGCAGTTCTTC,CASRTTGVVGNEQFF
NA,TRBV5-1,TRBD2,TRBJ2-1,TGCGCCAGCAGCTTGGCCTGGACTAGCGGGGCATACAATGAGCAGTTCTTC,CASSLAWTSGAYNEQFF
once,TRBV5-4,NA,TRBJ1-1,TGTGCCAGCAGCGCCGGCAGTCTCGGGGCTTTCTTT,CASSAGSLGAFF
NA,TRBV18,TRBD1,TRBJ2-7,TGTGCCAGCTCAGCTCGGGGGACAGGTTTATCCTACGAGCAGTACTTC,CASSARGTGLSYEQYF
NA,TRBV3-1/TRBV3-2,NA,TRBJ2-1,TGTGCCAGCAGCCTCTATATAACGAATGAGCAGTTCTTC,CASSLYITNEQFF
NA,TRBV30,TRBD2,TRBJ2-2,TGTGCCTGGAACTTAGCGGGAGTCGGGGAGCTGTTTTTT,CAWNLAGVGELFF
NA,TRBV10-3,TRBD2,TRBJ2-3,TGTGCCATCCGGACTAGCGGCAGGGGTGATACGCAGTATTTT,CAIRTSGRGDTQYF
NA,TRBV15,NA,TRBJ2-5,TGTGCCACCAGCAGAGAGGCGGCGCATCAAGGCGAGACCCAGTACTTC,CATSREAAHQGETQYF
NA,TRBV5-1,NA,TRBJ1-2,TGCGCCAGCAGCTTAGCAGGGCACTTCGGCTACACCTTC,CASSLAGHFGYTF
NA,TRBV5-1,TRBD2,TRBJ2-5,TGCGCCAGCAGCCCCATAGGACTAGCGGGCGGAGAGACCCAGTACTTC,CASSPIGLAGGETQYF
NA,TRBV27,TRBD1,TRBJ1-1,TGTGCCAGCAGTCCCCGGGACAGGGGGCTCTCGAACACTGAAGCTTTCTTT,CASSPRDRGLSNTEAFF
NA,TRBV11-2,NA,TRBJ2-7,TGTGCCAGCAGCTTAGAGGCGGGATTCACCTACGAGCAGTACTTC,CASSLEAGFTYEQYF
NA,TRBV28,NA,TRBJ2-7,TGTGCCAGCAGTTTACGGACTTTGTCCTACGAGCAGTACTTC,CASSLRTLSYEQYF
NA,TRBV7-3,TRBD2,TRBJ2-3,TGTGCCAGCAGCTTAGCGGGAGGAACAGATACGCAGTATTTT,CASSLAGGTDTQYF
NA,TRBV19,TRBD2,TRBJ2-1,TGTGCCAGTAGATTTAGCGGGAACTCCTACAATGAGCAGTTCTTC,CASRFSGNSYNEQFF
NA,TRBV7-2,TRBD2,TRBJ2-1,TGTGCCAGCAGCTTAGTTTCTGCGGGAGGGCCCAATGAGCAGTTCTTC,CASSLVSAGGPNEQFF
NA,TRBV18,NA,TRBJ2-5,TGTGCCAGCTCACTACAACCGGGACACCGAGAGACCCAGTACTTC,CASSLQPGHRETQYF
NA,TRBV10-3,NA,TRBJ2-3,TGTGCCATCAGTGTCGGGTACGGCACAGATACGCAGTATTTT,CAISVGYGTDTQYF
NA,TRBV18,TRBD2,TRBJ2-1,TGTGCCAGCCATCAGACTAGCGGGCTCACCCATGAGCAGTTCTTC,CASHQTSGLTHEQFF
NA,TRBV10-3,NA,TRBJ1-2,TGTGCCATCAGTGAGTCGGGGCAGGGTCAAATCTATGGCTACACCTTC,CAISESGQGQIYGYTF
NA,TRBV29-1,TRBD1,TRBJ1-1,TGCAGCGTCCTCGGGACGCAGGGGGGAAACACTGAAGCTTTCTTT,CSVLGTQGGNTEAFF
NA,TRBV19,NA,TRBJ1-4,TGTGCCAGTAGTCCGGGGACATTGGGTGAAAAACTGTTTTTT,CASSPGTLGEKLFF
NA,TRBV6-5,NA,TRBJ1-2,TGTGCCAGCAGTTACGGACAACCTAACTATGGCTACACCTTC,CASSYGQPNYGYTF
NA,TRBV20-1,NA,TRBJ1-2,TGCAGTGCTAGTACGACCGGGGTCCGGGTCTATGGCTACACCTTC,CSASTTGVRVYGYTF
NA,TRBV5-1,NA,TRBJ1-1,TGCGCCAGCAGCTTGGCTAGTGCCACTCCTGAAGCTTTCTTT,CASSLASATPEAFF
NA,TRBV13,TRBD1,TRBJ2-1,TGTGCCAGCAGCCCACGGGTGGACAGGGGTACCTACGAGCAGTTCTTC,CASSPRVDRGTYEQFF
NA,TRBV5-4,NA,TRBJ2-7,TGTGCCAGCAGCCAGACAGGATACTACGAGCAGTACTTC,CASSQTGYYEQYF
few,TRBV2,NA,TRBJ1-4,TGTGCCAGCAGCGCCGACGGGTATAATGAAAAACTGTTTTTT,CASSADGYNEKLFF